This entry is about one T cell receptor beta chain. These data come from a study of blood T cell repertoires in COVID-19. Clones were sequenced by immunoSEQ multiplex PCR, and TCRdb holds only the in-frame ones, with some missing. In the table there are around 300,000 clones, 75% to 90% of which are singletons. The source is a man in his fifties or sixties with acute or convalescent COVID-19. The sequenced sample consisted of peripheral blood.

The DNA for the CDR3 is TGTGCCAGCAGATACACAATAGTTATAGGGAGCACTGAAGCTTTCTTT. Protein sequence: CASRYTIVIGSTEAFF. The V call is TRBV2, the J call TRBJ1-1; D unresolved. The CDR3 is made up of 16 amino acids. V was pared by 6 bases and J by 4 bases, with 21 bases between. Per germline, CDR1 SNHLY and CDR2 FYNNEI.